The 17 T cell receptor beta chains below all came from one sample that was sequenced in a study of shared clonotypes between healthy human individuals. Clones were sequenced by immunoSEQ multiplex PCR, and TCRdb holds only the in-frame ones, with some missing. This sample has fewer than 350,000 clones, with around 86% found just once. Sequenced: memory CD8+ T cells sorted from blood. Subset meaning: CD45RO+ cells pooled with CCR7-negative TemRA cells. These receptor sequences come from a man between 18 and 29 years old in good health.

The CDR3 DNA is TGCGCCAGCAGCCATCTACTAGCGGACCAAGAGACCCAGTACTTC. Translation gives CASSHLLADQETQYF. The chain carries TRBV4-3 and TRBJ2-5; 8 bases are a match to TRBD2. Germline V gives CDR1 LGHNA, CDR2 YSLEER. The CDR3 is 15 amino acids. After removal of 3 bases from V and 0 bases from J, the junction contained 3 bases not matched to a gene.

The chain joins TRBV27 to TRBJ2-2; TRBD1 is a possible D gene (6 bases). Trimming left V 3 bases short and J 7 bases short, with 9 bases between. Germline V CDR1 and CDR2: MNHEY, SMNVEV (reference sequence). CDR3 length: 13 residues. The CDR3 region is CASSFRDIGELFF. CDR3 in DNA: TGTGCCAGCAGTTTCCGGGACATCGGGGAGCTGTTTTTT.

The chain joins TRBV27 to TRBJ2-7; TRBD1 is a possible D gene (6 bases). The V gene's germline CDR1 is MNHEY and CDR2 SMNVEV (reference sequence). The CDR3 extends over 15 amino acids. Trimming pared 5 bases from V and 2 bases from J, leaving 16 bases between. The CDR3 here is CASSLGTRGTYEQYF. CDR3 sequence (DNA): TGTGCCAGCAGTCTCGGGACAAGAGGGACCTACGAGCAGTACTTC.

This chain links TRBV13 with TRBJ2-7; 9 bases are a match to TRBD2. Unmatched junction bases numbered 5, after V lost 5 bases and J lost 6 bases. The CDR3 contains 13 residues. CDR1 and CDR2 (germline): PRHDT, FYEKMQ (reference sequence). The CDR3: CASSPGLAVEQYF. As DNA, the CDR3 is TGTGCCAGCAGCCCGGGACTAGCCGTCGAGCAGTACTTC.

The chain carries TRBV4-1 and TRBJ2-4; unclear D gene. Germline assignment: CDR1 MGHRA and CDR2 YSYEKL. This CDR3 comprises 13 residues. V was pared by 5 bases and J by 5 bases, with 10 bases between. CDR3 in amino acids: CASSSPGENIQYF. The CDR3 DNA reads as TGCGCCAGCAGCTCTCCCGGTGAAAACATTCAGTACTTC.

The V gene is TRBV19, the J gene TRBJ1-2, with 7 bases identical to TRBD1. The trim removed 9 bases at V and 2 bases at J, leaving 3 bases unmatched. The CDR3 consists of 12 residues. Per the germline V gene, CDR1 is LNHDA and CDR2 is SQIVND (reference sequence). The CDR3 nucleotides are TGTGCCAGCATGGGACAGAACTATGGCTACACCTTC. Translated: CASMGQNYGYTF.

The chain combines TRBV6-5 with TRBJ2-2; 7 bases fit TRBD1. V trimming: 3 bases; J trimming: 0 bases; junction bases outside the gene matches: 4. Germline V gene data show CDR1 as MNHEY and CDR2 as SVGAGI. This CDR3 spans 16 amino acids. CDR3 loop: CASSYGQGANTGELFF. CDR3 DNA sequence: TGTGCCAGCAGTTATGGCCAGGGGGCGAACACCGGGGAGCTGTTTTTT.

The chain has TRBV7-9 and TRBJ2-2; the D is unclear. The CDR3 consists of 13 residues. V shed 2 bases and J shed 8 bases, with 9 bases lying between them. The germline gives CDR1 SEHNR, CDR2 FQNEAQ (reference sequence). This CDR3 is CASSLIFEGELFF. CDR3 nucleotides: TGTGCCAGCAGCTTAATATTCGAGGGGGAGCTGTTTTTT.

With respect to this clone: The same CDR3 can be traced to other DNA sequences in this sample. The chain links TRBV6-5 to TRBJ1-2, with 8 bases that match TRBD1. Unmatched junction bases numbered 4, after V lost 6 bases and J lost 4 bases. Looked up from germline, CDR1 is MNHEY and CDR2 is SVGAGI. The CDR3 length is 13 residues. The CDR3 region is CASSPGGGYGYTF. The CDR3 DNA reads TGTGCCAGCAGCCCAGGGGGCGGCTATGGCTACACCTTC.

The rearrangement links TRBV11-2 to TRBJ2-7; a weak D match, TRBD2 (5 bases). The CDR3 extends over 12 amino acids. The ends were cut back, 0 bases at V and 7 bases at J, with 7 bases in the middle. Germline V gene lookup returns CDR1 SGHAT and CDR2 FQNNGV. The CDR3 loop is CASSLEGGEQYF. The CDR3 nucleotides read TGTGCCAGCAGCTTAGAGGGCGGGGAGCAGTACTTC.

This chain joins TRBV7-9 and TRBJ2-7; 9 bases fit TRBD2. Germline CDR1 SEHNR, CDR2 FQNEAQ (reference sequence). CDR3 length equals 16 residues. Trimming took 5 bases from V and 0 from J; bases not matched to a gene: 8. CDR3 residues: CASSPSPSGVSYEQYF. The CDR3 region has the DNA TGTGCCAGCAGCCCGAGTCCTAGCGGGGTCTCCTACGAGCAGTACTTC.

This clone has only a few counts. The chain links TRBV5-4 to TRBJ2-5, with D unresolved. V lost 0 bases to trimming and J lost 5 bases, with 11 bases between them. This CDR3 spans 14 amino acids. Germline-derived CDR1 and CDR2 are SGHNT and YYREEE (reference sequence). The CDR3 sequence: CASSLDFSRETQYF. As DNA, the CDR3 is TGTGCCAGCAGCTTGGACTTTTCCCGGGAGACCCAGTACTTC.

This clone was observed a single time. The rearrangement links TRBV4-1 to TRBJ2-1; D perhaps matches TRBD2 (7 bases). CDR1 is MGHRA and CDR2 is YSYEKL in the germline V gene. The CDR3 is 16 amino acids. Trimming stripped 3 bases from V and 5 bases from J, with 17 bases between. This CDR3 is CASSQHHREGHNEQFF. Written as DNA, the CDR3 is TGCGCCAGCAGCCAGCACCACAGGGAGGGCCACAATGAGCAGTTCTTC.

This clone was observed once. The V and J genes are TRBV10-2 and TRBJ2-5; 7 nucleotides agree with TRBD1. The CDR3 loop spans 15 amino acids. Per the germline V gene, CDR1 is WSHSY and CDR2 is SAAADI. V trimming: 7 bases; J trimming: 5 bases; junction bases outside the gene matches: 13. The CDR3 sequence: CASTHRGGAQETQYF. The CDR3 DNA is TGCGCCAGCACCCACAGGGGTGGGGCTCAGGAGACCCAGTACTTC.

A note on this clone: One junction end disagrees with the germline gene, perhaps due to a read error. The gene calls are TRBV4-3 and TRBJ1-2, with a weak D call TRBD1 (6 bases). This CDR3 is 16 amino acids long. Germline V gene lookup returns CDR1 LGHNA and CDR2 YSLEER. CDR3 sequence: CASSEDSQGIWYGYTF. CDR3 in DNA: TGCGCCAGCAGCGAAGACAGCCAGGGGATTTGGTATGGCTACACCTTC.

The chain recombines TRBV4-3 with TRBJ2-7, with D perhaps TRBD2 (6 bases). Trimming took 1 base from V and 0 from J, leaving 13 bases between them. This CDR3 comprises 16 residues. From germline, CDR1 is LGHNA and CDR2 YSLEER. CDR3 nucleotide sequence: TGCGCCAGCAGCCAAGGCTGGGGTAGCGGCTCCTACGAGCAGTACTTC. Translation gives CASSQGWGSGSYEQYF.

This chain uses TRBV4-1 with TRBJ2-5; TRBD1 is a possible D gene (6 bases). The CDR3 extends over 14 amino acids. Germline assignment: CDR1 MGHRA and CDR2 YSYEKL. Deletions cut 2 bases from V and 2 bases from J, with 9 bases between. The chain's CDR3 is CASSQSRGQETQYF. The DNA for the CDR3 is TGCGCCAGCAGCCAATCGAGGGGGCAAGAGACCCAGTACTTC.